The entry below describes one T cell receptor beta chain. Its matching antigen is unknown. MiXCR was run by TCRdb on the reads, yielding one entry per CDR3 protein. The sample lists approximately 500,000 distinct CDR3 sequences, approximately 15% occurring once. The length of the CDR3 is 15 residues. V shed 6 bases, J shed 7 bases, and the junction held 9 bases outside the gene matches. Germline loops: CDR1 SNHLY, CDR2 FYNNEI. These data come from a study of T cell repertoires in cytomegalovirus infection. Study details: Public TCR beta signature analysis indicated the presence of both CMV infection and matching HLA type. Findings and limits, study-wide: Cumulative frequency (of public TCR beta family members) identified carriers of CMV plus the relevant HLA.

This TCR derives from a human donor in good health (CMV status not recorded). Some clones in this sample may be carry-over from other donors' samples. The rearrangement joins TRBV2 to TRBJ2-1, with 10 bases that match TRBD2. Sequencing used CD8+ T cells from PBMCs. CDR3 protein: CASRLAGGSRNEQFF. The DNA of the CDR3 is TGTGCCAGCAGGTTAGCGGGAGGCTCCCGGAATGAGCAGTTCTTC.